A selection of T cell receptor beta chains follows, all from one sample in a study of cytomegalovirus exposure and HLA in healthy donors. Data came from immunoSEQ multiplex PCR; TCRdb stores just in-frame clones and leaves some out. The sample shows 95,000 to 150,000 clones, 83% of them seen only once. Sequencing input: PBMCs. The receptors were gathered from a woman between 40 and 55 years old in good health and CMV-seropositive. The CDR3 runs from the conserved cysteine through the conserved F or W. The D gene is left open where the match is weak. For some rows the clone size is stated as once, few or many, or as a class when expanded; others skip it.

TRBJ2-4	once	TRBD2	TRBV5-6	CASSLGSSGRAGNIQYF	TGTGCCAGCAGCTTGGGGAGTAGCGGGAGAGCCGGGAACATTCAGTACTTC
TRBJ2-3	.	TRBD1	TRBV27	CASGPGGDTQYF	TGTGCCAGCGGACCAGGGGGAGATACGCAGTATTTT
TRBJ1-2	.	TRBD1	TRBV5-1	CASSFGDRDNYGYTF	TGCGCCAGCAGCTTCGGGGACAGGGATAACTATGGCTACACCTTC
TRBJ2-7	once	TRBD2	TRBV6-1	CASSEEMGEGYEQYF	TGTGCCAGCAGTGAAGAAATGGGGGAGGGGTACGAGCAGTACTTC
TRBJ2-7	once	TRBD1	TRBV30	CAFSWTGVSYEQYF	TGTGCCTTTAGTTGGACAGGGGTTTCCTACGAGCAGTACTTC
TRBJ1-6	few	TRBD1	TRBV10-2	CASTWDRGSPLHF	TGCGCCAGCACCTGGGACAGGGGTTCACCCCTCCACTTT
TRBJ2-7	.	TRBD1	TRBV4-2	CASSQGQGSTYEQYF	TGTGCCAGCAGCCAGGGACAGGGTAGCACCTACGAGCAGTACTTC
TRBJ2-7	.	.	TRBV7-9	CASTLGGGGSYEQYF	TGTGCCAGCACCTTAGGAGGGGGGGGCTCCTACGAGCAGTACTTC
TRBJ1-2	.	.	TRBV11-2	CASSPIRDTDYGYTF	TGTGCCAGCAGCCCGATCCGGGACACGGACTATGGCTACACCTTC
TRBJ2-7	.	.	TRBV6-1	CASSEAGDTYEQYF	TGTGCCAGCAGTGAGGCCGGGGATACCTACGAGCAGTACTTC
TRBJ1-1	.	.	TRBV7-9	CASSLGGGLLRPAFF	TGTGCCAGCAGCTTAGGAGGGGGTCTCCTCCGACCAGCTTTCTTT
TRBJ2-7	few	.	TRBV19	CASSITGSSYEQYF	TGTGCCAGTAGTATCACAGGGAGCTCCTACGAGCAGTACTTC
TRBJ2-2	.	.	TRBV5-1	CASTPRPNTGELFF	TGCGCCAGCACCCCTCGTCCGAACACCGGGGAGCTGTTTTTT
TRBJ1-4	.	TRBD1	TRBV10-3	CAISDPRGQGTNNEKLFF	TGTGCCATCAGTGACCCGAGGGGACAGGGGACAAATAATGAAAAACTGTTTTTT
TRBJ1-1	.	TRBD1	TRBV7-3	CASSPQGRGRTEAFF	TGTGCCAGCAGCCCCCAGGGCAGGGGGCGAACTGAAGCTTTCTTT
TRBJ2-1	.	TRBD1	TRBV7-9	CASSSQQGNNEQFF	TGTGCCAGCAGCTCACAACAGGGGAACAATGAGCAGTTCTTC
TRBJ2-1	.	TRBD2	TRBV5-1	CASRPTSGRGNEQFF	TGCGCCAGCAGACCCACTAGCGGGAGGGGTAATGAGCAGTTCTTC
TRBJ2-4	.	.	TRBV2	CASIGREAKNIQYF	TGTGCCAGCATAGGGAGAGAGGCCAAAAACATTCAGTACTTC
TRBJ1-1	.	TRBD1	TRBV6-5	CASSWDRGVEAFF	TGTGCCAGCAGTTGGGACAGGGGGGTTGAAGCTTTCTTT
TRBJ2-2	.	.	TRBV13	CASSLPGGYGTGELFF	TGTGCCAGCAGCTTACCAGGGGGGTACGGCACCGGGGAGCTGTTTTTT
TRBJ2-1	few	.	TRBV29-1	CSVEGWGGHNEQFF	TGCAGCGTTGAGGGGTGGGGGGGCCACAATGAGCAGTTCTTC
TRBJ2-2	.	.	TRBV5-6	CASSLFEKGRDGGELFF	TGTGCCAGCAGCCTATTCGAAAAGGGGCGGGACGGGGGGGAGCTGTTTTTT
TRBJ1-2	.	.	TRBV2	CASSDPGSAGGYTF	TGTGCCAGCAGTGACCCGGGCTCAGCGGGCGGCTACACCTTC
TRBJ1-2	.	TRBD1	TRBV6-1	CASSSRDRVAYGYTF	TGTGCCAGCAGTTCCCGGGACAGGGTGGCCTATGGCTACACCTTC
TRBJ2-3	few	TRBD2	TRBV28	CASSSAGGHTDTQYF	TGTGCCAGCAGTTCAGCGGGAGGACACACAGATACGCAGTATTTT
TRBJ1-5	.	.	TRBV19	CASSIPEGSLGGNQPQHF	TGTGCCAGTAGTATACCCGAGGGCAGCTTAGGTGGCAATCAGCCCCAGCATTTT
TRBJ2-3	.	TRBD1	TRBV28	CASSHITGGTDTQYF	TGTGCCAGCAGCCATATCACAGGGGGCACAGATACGCAGTATTTT
TRBJ1-3	.	TRBD1	TRBV19	CASIDRGSGNTIYF	TGTGCCAGTATTGACAGGGGATCTGGAAACACCATATATTTT
TRBJ2-2	.	TRBD2	TRBV13	CASSLGTSGNTGELFF	TGTGCCAGCAGCTTAGGGACTAGCGGGAACACCGGGGAGCTGTTTTTT
TRBJ1-1	.	TRBD1	TRBV18	CASSPSQGANTEAFF	TGTGCCAGCTCACCCTCACAGGGGGCTAACACTGAAGCTTTCTTT
TRBJ1-3	.	.	TRBV5-5	CASSRTAFSGNTIYF	TGTGCCAGCAGCAGGACAGCCTTCTCTGGAAACACCATATATTTT
TRBJ2-3	few	.	TRBV18	CASSPTLSPPTDTQYF	TGTGCCAGCTCACCTACCTTGAGCCCCCCCACAGATACGCAGTATTTT
TRBJ2-5	.	.	TRBV2	CASSEGRETQYF	TGTGCCAGCAGTGAAGGGAGAGAGACCCAGTACTTC
TRBJ2-2	once	TRBD2	TRBV19	CALTREGTGELFF	TGTGCCCTTACCAGGGAGGGCACCGGGGAGCTGTTTTTT
TRBJ1-2	.	.	TRBV6-5	CASSYSPGKGDGYTF	TGTGCCAGCAGTTACTCACCGGGGAAGGGGGATGGCTACACCTTC
TRBJ1-5	.	.	TRBV28	CASRAAGTNQPQHF	TGTGCCAGCAGAGCGGCCGGAACCAATCAGCCCCAGCATTTT